The rows below give T cell receptor beta chains drawn from one sample of a study of graft-versus-host responses after intestinal transplantation. Sequencing was performed with immunoSEQ multiplex PCR; in TCRdb, only in-frame clones are kept and a portion is missing. In the table there are around 110,000 clones, around nine tenths of which are singletons. No antigen is known for these receptors. Material: unstimulated CD4+ T cells sorted from spleen or lymph node cells, obtained before transplant. The source of these receptors is a human donor who was the organ donor for an intestinal transplant. The CDR3 runs from the conserved cysteine through the conserved F or W. The D gene is left open where the match is weak. Not all rows give a size; the values are once, few, many and, for expanded clones, a class.

j_call clone_size d_call v_call cdr3_aa cdr3_nt
TRBJ2-1 . TRBD1 TRBV5-1 CASSLEGQGASYSYNEQFF TGCGCCAGCAGCTTGGAGGGGCAGGGGGCTTCTTATTCCTACAATGAGCAGTTCTTC
TRBJ2-3 once . TRBV14 CASSQDRTRTDTQYF TGTGCCAGCAGCCAAGATCGGACCCGCACAGATACGCAGTATTTT
TRBJ1-4 . . TRBV9 CASSVGGLGEKLFF TGTGCCAGCAGCGTAGGGGGGTTAGGTGAAAAACTGTTTTTT
TRBJ2-5 . . TRBV19 CASSIRGETQYF TGTGCCAGTAGTATCCGCGGGGAGACCCAGTACTTC
TRBJ2-7 few TRBD1 TRBV11-2 CASSLWGTGTYEQYF TGTGCCAGCAGCTTATGGGGGACAGGGACATACGAGCAGTACTTC
TRBJ2-5 . . TRBV6-5 CASSRGETQYF TGTGCCAGCAGTAGAGGGGAGACCCAGTACTTC
TRBJ2-7 . . TRBV4-2 CASSQVGTSIGEQYF TGTGCCAGCAGCCAAGTTGGAACTAGCATCGGCGAGCAGTACTTC
TRBJ2-1 . . TRBV25-1 CASSDGTTGYSGNEQFF TGTGCCAGCAGTGACGGCACCACCGGGTATTCAGGCAATGAGCAGTTCTTC
TRBJ1-1 . TRBD1 TRBV6-1 CASSDLDRGGTEAFF TGTGCCAGCAGTGATCTCGACAGGGGGGGCACTGAAGCTTTCTTT
TRBJ2-7 once . TRBV4-2 CASSQDLARGIYEQYF TGTGCCAGCAGCCAAGATCTCGCTAGGGGGATCTACGAGCAGTACTTC
TRBJ2-7 once . TRBV6-1 CASRQVYEQYF TGTGCCAGCCGTCAAGTGTACGAGCAGTACTTC
TRBJ2-7 . . TRBV5-1 CASSLGGTDSYEQYF TGCGCCAGCAGCTTGGGTGGGACCGACTCCTACGAGCAGTACTTC
TRBJ2-5 . . TRBV12-1 CASTKPQGYQETQYF TGTGCCAGCACCAAGCCCCAGGGCTACCAAGAGACCCAGTACTTC
TRBJ2-2 once . TRBV7-2 CASSLRRTDTGELFF TGTGCCAGCAGCTTACGGCGGACAGACACCGGGGAGCTGTTTTTT
TRBJ2-1 . . TRBV5-3 CARSNEAAGLDEQFF TGTGCCAGAAGCAACGAGGCCGCGGGACTCGATGAGCAGTTCTTC
TRBJ2-7 . TRBD2 TRBV4-1 CASSQEPAGGPYEQYF TGCGCCAGCAGCCAAGAGCCAGCGGGAGGGCCCTACGAGCAGTACTTC
TRBJ2-3 . . TRBV9 CASSVGVWESDTQYF TGTGCCAGCAGCGTAGGGGTATGGGAGTCCGATACGCAGTATTTT
TRBJ2-3 . TRBD2 TRBV4-2 CASSQVLAGSTDTQYF TGTGCCAGCAGCCAGGTACTAGCGGGCTCCACAGATACGCAGTATTTT
TRBJ2-7 . . TRBV6-5 CASTTWGSYEQYF TGTGCCAGCACCACGTGGGGATCCTACGAGCAGTACTTC
TRBJ2-7 few TRBD1 TRBV5-6 CASSKTGVLSEQYF TGTGCCAGCAGCAAAACAGGGGTTTTGAGCGAGCAGTACTTC
TRBJ2-3 . TRBD2 TRBV28 CASSSRLAAVADTQYF TGTGCCAGCAGTTCTCGACTAGCGGCCGTCGCAGATACGCAGTATTTT
TRBJ2-7 . . TRBV7-2 CASSLTPSYEQYF TGTGCCAGCAGTTTGACTCCGTCCTACGAGCAGTACTTC
TRBJ2-3 . TRBD2 TRBV19 CASSLRTSGSADTQYF TGTGCCAGTAGTCTCCGGACTAGCGGGAGCGCGGATACGCAGTATTTT
TRBJ2-3 . . TRBV9 CASSVRAGPTPDTQYF TGTGCCAGCAGCGTTCGGGCGGGACCAACCCCAGATACGCAGTATTTT
TRBJ2-1 . TRBD2 TRBV4-3 CASSQGGREKQFF TGCGCCAGCAGCCAAGGAGGGAGGGAGAAGCAGTTCTTC
TRBJ2-3 . . TRBV4-2 CASALITSTDTQYF TGTGCCAGCGCCCTTATTACTAGCACAGATACGCAGTATTTT
TRBJ2-7 . TRBD1 TRBV30 CAWSKDRTYEQYF TGTGCCTGGAGTAAGGACAGGACCTACGAGCAGTACTTC
TRBJ1-2 . TRBD1 TRBV28 CASRSTGESYGYTF TGTGCCAGCAGATCGACAGGGGAGTCCTATGGCTACACCTTC
TRBJ1-5 . TRBD1 TRBV2 CASGGTGGSQPQHF TGTGCCAGCGGAGGGACAGGGGGGAGCCAGCCCCAGCATTTT
TRBJ2-5 . . TRBV6-6 CASSYSWTTLETQYF TGTGCCAGCAGTTACTCTTGGACTACTCTAGAGACCCAGTACTTC
TRBJ2-2 . TRBD1 TRBV25-1 CASSEWDRDTGELFF TGTGCCAGCAGTGAATGGGACAGGGACACCGGGGAGCTGTTTTTT
TRBJ1-2 . TRBD1 TRBV6-5 CASRTHQGGGYTF TGTGCCAGCAGGACTCACCAGGGGGGGGGCTACACCTTC
TRBJ2-3 . . TRBV19 CATSSRSRGPVDTQYF TGTGCCACTTCATCAAGGTCTAGAGGGCCGGTGGATACGCAGTATTTT
TRBJ1-1 . . TRBV19 CASSMEGWNTEAFF TGTGCCAGTAGTATGGAGGGTTGGAACACTGAAGCTTTCTTT
TRBJ2-1 . TRBD2 TRBV29-1 CSVDRRASGRAGEQFF TGCAGCGTTGACCGCCGAGCTAGCGGGAGGGCCGGTGAGCAGTTCTTC
TRBJ2-5 . . TRBV6-5 CASSYSLNGETQYF TGTGCCAGCAGTTACTCGTTGAACGGAGAGACCCAGTACTTC
TRBJ1-2 . . TRBV6-5 CASSQDSNYGYTF TGTGCCAGCAGTCAGGACAGTAACTATGGCTACACCTTC
TRBJ2-4 . . TRBV4-2 CASSQAYENIQYF TGTGCCAGCAGCCAAGCGTATGAAAACATTCAGTACTTC
TRBJ2-7 . . TRBV4-2 CASSQDQQVAATYEQYF TGTGCCAGCAGCCAAGATCAACAGGTAGCTGCCACCTACGAGCAGTACTTC
TRBJ2-7 . . TRBV6-5 CASSVFPTGYEQYF TGTGCCAGCAGTGTATTCCCTACAGGCTACGAGCAGTACTTC
TRBJ1-2 . . TRBV29-1 CSVEWGYLGYTF TGCAGCGTTGAATGGGGTTACTTGGGCTACACCTTC
TRBJ1-4 . . TRBV6-6 CASSRGPFNEKLFF TGTGCCAGCAGTCGCGGACCGTTTAATGAAAAACTGTTTTTT
TRBJ2-5 . . TRBV6-5 CASTLTVAQETQYF TGTGCCAGCACCTTGACAGTAGCTCAAGAGACCCAGTACTTC
TRBJ2-1 . . TRBV6-6 CASSPQVNEQFF TGTGCCAGCAGCCCCCAGGTCAATGAGCAGTTCTTC
TRBJ2-3 . . TRBV19 CASSIGDTQYF TGTGCCAGTAGTATCGGTGATACGCAGTATTTT
TRBJ1-1 . . TRBV30 CAWSVAVMNTEAFF TGTGCCTGGAGTGTGGCAGTCATGAACACTGAAGCTTTCTTT
TRBJ1-1 . . TRBV5-1 CASSKPTGNTEAFF TGCGCCAGCAGTAAACCTACAGGGAACACTGAAGCTTTCTTT
TRBJ1-3 . . TRBV4-2 CASSQDRSSGNTIYF TGTGCCAGCAGCCAAGATCGCAGCTCTGGAAACACCATATATTTT
TRBJ2-4 . . TRBV28 CASSSWGPSQGAKNIQYF TGTGCCAGCAGTTCATGGGGCCCCTCACAGGGAGCCAAAAACATTCAGTACTTC